This passage covers 8 T cell receptor beta chains from one sample sequenced in a study of T cell repertoires in aging, cancer and after chemotherapy. Peripheral blood genomic DNA, not sorted cells or RNA, was the template. Rearranged V-D-J TRB sequences were amplified with a mixed TRB-A/B primer pool. TCRdb re-called the multiplex PCR reads through MiXCR, storing one row per CDR3 protein. This sample has 9,500 or so distinct CDR3 sequences, with less than 30% found just once. Sequencing was performed on blood. Every receptor here comes from a human donor in good health.

J is TRBJ2-7 and V is TRBV10-3, with D tentatively TRBD2 (6 bases). Trimming left V 2 bases short and J 3 bases short, with 14 bases between. The length of the CDR3 is 15 residues. Germline CDR1 reads ENHRY; CDR2 reads SYGVKD. The CDR3 sequence is CAISEGGRNFYEQYF. CDR3 DNA: TGTGCCATCAGTGAGGGAGGGAGAAACTTCTACGAGCAGTACTTC.

This clonotype has just a few counts. The chain carries TRBV7-9 and TRBJ2-1; 9 bases agree with TRBD2. Trimming took 2 bases from V and 3 from J; bases not matched to a gene: 8. This CDR3 has 17 amino acids. CDR1 SEHNR and CDR2 FQNEAQ come from the germline V gene (reference sequence). Written as DNA, the CDR3 is TGTGCCAGCAGCTTAAGACCTAGCGGGACATTCTACAATGAGCAGTTCTTC. It codes for CASSLRPSGTFYNEQFF.

The chain combines TRBV11-2 with TRBJ2-7; 10 bases are a match to TRBD2. The CDR3 contains 17 residues. V lost 4 bases and J lost 1; bases outside the gene matches: 10. Germline V gene lookup returns CDR1 SGHAT and CDR2 FQNNGV. The CDR3 loop reads CASSSGALAGASYEQYF. The CDR3 DNA sequence: TGTGCCAGCAGCTCAGGGGCCCTAGCGGGAGCTTCCTACGAGCAGTACTTC.

This clonotype turned up a few times. The chain recombines TRBV7-3 with TRBJ2-1; D is perhaps TRBD2 (6 bases). Germline V lookup: CDR1 SGHTA, CDR2 FQGTGA. V was cut by 4 bases and J by 8 bases, with 18 bases left in between. The length of the CDR3 is 15 residues. CDR3 in DNA: TGTGCCAGCAGCTCTCCGGGACTTAGCGTCCATGAGCAGTTCTTC. Protein: CASSSPGLSVHEQFF.

In its sample, this clonotype ranks as medium-sized. This chain uses TRBV6-1 with TRBJ1-2; no firm D call. This CDR3 is 15 amino acids long. The germline V gene encodes CDR1 MNHNS and CDR2 SASEGT. V lost 1 base, J lost 5 bases, and 14 bases lay in between. CDR3 in amino acids: CASSEDLRTSYGYTF. CDR3 coding DNA: TGTGCCAGCAGTGAAGATTTAAGGACCAGTTATGGCTACACCTTC.

Notes on this clonotype: This clone may be a read error of a much larger clone one base away. CDR3 DNA: TGCAGCGTCATACAGGGGGCAAGTAATAAGCAGTTCTTC. It translates to CSVIQGASNKQFF. The chain uses TRBV29-1 and TRBJ2-1, with 9 bases aligning to TRBD1. After removal of 6 bases from V and 11 bases from J, the junction contained 11 bases not matched to a gene. The CDR3 loop spans 13 amino acids. CDR1 is SQVTM and CDR2 is ANQGSEA in the germline V gene.

This clonotype rates as medium-sized. The V and J genes are TRBV30 and TRBJ1-6; tentatively, D is TRBD1 (6 bases). Germline CDR1 is GTSNPN and CDR2 is SVGIG (reference sequence). The CDR3 extends over 15 amino acids. V was clipped by 0 bases and J by 6 bases, with 12 bases between them. In DNA, the CDR3 is TGTGCCTGGAGTGTACCGGGACACCTTAATTCACCCCTCCACTTT. Translated: CAWSVPGHLNSPLHF.

The chain has TRBV7-9 and TRBJ2-4; D gene unclear. The end of the DNA is better explained by TRBJ2-5, so the J call may be wrong. CDR3 length: 15 amino acids. CDR1 and CDR2 (germline): SEHNR, FQNEAQ (reference sequence). The CDR3 DNA reads as TGTGCCAGCAGGACCGAGTCGAGGCTCCAAGAGACCCAGTACTTC. Residues: CASRTESRLQETQYF.